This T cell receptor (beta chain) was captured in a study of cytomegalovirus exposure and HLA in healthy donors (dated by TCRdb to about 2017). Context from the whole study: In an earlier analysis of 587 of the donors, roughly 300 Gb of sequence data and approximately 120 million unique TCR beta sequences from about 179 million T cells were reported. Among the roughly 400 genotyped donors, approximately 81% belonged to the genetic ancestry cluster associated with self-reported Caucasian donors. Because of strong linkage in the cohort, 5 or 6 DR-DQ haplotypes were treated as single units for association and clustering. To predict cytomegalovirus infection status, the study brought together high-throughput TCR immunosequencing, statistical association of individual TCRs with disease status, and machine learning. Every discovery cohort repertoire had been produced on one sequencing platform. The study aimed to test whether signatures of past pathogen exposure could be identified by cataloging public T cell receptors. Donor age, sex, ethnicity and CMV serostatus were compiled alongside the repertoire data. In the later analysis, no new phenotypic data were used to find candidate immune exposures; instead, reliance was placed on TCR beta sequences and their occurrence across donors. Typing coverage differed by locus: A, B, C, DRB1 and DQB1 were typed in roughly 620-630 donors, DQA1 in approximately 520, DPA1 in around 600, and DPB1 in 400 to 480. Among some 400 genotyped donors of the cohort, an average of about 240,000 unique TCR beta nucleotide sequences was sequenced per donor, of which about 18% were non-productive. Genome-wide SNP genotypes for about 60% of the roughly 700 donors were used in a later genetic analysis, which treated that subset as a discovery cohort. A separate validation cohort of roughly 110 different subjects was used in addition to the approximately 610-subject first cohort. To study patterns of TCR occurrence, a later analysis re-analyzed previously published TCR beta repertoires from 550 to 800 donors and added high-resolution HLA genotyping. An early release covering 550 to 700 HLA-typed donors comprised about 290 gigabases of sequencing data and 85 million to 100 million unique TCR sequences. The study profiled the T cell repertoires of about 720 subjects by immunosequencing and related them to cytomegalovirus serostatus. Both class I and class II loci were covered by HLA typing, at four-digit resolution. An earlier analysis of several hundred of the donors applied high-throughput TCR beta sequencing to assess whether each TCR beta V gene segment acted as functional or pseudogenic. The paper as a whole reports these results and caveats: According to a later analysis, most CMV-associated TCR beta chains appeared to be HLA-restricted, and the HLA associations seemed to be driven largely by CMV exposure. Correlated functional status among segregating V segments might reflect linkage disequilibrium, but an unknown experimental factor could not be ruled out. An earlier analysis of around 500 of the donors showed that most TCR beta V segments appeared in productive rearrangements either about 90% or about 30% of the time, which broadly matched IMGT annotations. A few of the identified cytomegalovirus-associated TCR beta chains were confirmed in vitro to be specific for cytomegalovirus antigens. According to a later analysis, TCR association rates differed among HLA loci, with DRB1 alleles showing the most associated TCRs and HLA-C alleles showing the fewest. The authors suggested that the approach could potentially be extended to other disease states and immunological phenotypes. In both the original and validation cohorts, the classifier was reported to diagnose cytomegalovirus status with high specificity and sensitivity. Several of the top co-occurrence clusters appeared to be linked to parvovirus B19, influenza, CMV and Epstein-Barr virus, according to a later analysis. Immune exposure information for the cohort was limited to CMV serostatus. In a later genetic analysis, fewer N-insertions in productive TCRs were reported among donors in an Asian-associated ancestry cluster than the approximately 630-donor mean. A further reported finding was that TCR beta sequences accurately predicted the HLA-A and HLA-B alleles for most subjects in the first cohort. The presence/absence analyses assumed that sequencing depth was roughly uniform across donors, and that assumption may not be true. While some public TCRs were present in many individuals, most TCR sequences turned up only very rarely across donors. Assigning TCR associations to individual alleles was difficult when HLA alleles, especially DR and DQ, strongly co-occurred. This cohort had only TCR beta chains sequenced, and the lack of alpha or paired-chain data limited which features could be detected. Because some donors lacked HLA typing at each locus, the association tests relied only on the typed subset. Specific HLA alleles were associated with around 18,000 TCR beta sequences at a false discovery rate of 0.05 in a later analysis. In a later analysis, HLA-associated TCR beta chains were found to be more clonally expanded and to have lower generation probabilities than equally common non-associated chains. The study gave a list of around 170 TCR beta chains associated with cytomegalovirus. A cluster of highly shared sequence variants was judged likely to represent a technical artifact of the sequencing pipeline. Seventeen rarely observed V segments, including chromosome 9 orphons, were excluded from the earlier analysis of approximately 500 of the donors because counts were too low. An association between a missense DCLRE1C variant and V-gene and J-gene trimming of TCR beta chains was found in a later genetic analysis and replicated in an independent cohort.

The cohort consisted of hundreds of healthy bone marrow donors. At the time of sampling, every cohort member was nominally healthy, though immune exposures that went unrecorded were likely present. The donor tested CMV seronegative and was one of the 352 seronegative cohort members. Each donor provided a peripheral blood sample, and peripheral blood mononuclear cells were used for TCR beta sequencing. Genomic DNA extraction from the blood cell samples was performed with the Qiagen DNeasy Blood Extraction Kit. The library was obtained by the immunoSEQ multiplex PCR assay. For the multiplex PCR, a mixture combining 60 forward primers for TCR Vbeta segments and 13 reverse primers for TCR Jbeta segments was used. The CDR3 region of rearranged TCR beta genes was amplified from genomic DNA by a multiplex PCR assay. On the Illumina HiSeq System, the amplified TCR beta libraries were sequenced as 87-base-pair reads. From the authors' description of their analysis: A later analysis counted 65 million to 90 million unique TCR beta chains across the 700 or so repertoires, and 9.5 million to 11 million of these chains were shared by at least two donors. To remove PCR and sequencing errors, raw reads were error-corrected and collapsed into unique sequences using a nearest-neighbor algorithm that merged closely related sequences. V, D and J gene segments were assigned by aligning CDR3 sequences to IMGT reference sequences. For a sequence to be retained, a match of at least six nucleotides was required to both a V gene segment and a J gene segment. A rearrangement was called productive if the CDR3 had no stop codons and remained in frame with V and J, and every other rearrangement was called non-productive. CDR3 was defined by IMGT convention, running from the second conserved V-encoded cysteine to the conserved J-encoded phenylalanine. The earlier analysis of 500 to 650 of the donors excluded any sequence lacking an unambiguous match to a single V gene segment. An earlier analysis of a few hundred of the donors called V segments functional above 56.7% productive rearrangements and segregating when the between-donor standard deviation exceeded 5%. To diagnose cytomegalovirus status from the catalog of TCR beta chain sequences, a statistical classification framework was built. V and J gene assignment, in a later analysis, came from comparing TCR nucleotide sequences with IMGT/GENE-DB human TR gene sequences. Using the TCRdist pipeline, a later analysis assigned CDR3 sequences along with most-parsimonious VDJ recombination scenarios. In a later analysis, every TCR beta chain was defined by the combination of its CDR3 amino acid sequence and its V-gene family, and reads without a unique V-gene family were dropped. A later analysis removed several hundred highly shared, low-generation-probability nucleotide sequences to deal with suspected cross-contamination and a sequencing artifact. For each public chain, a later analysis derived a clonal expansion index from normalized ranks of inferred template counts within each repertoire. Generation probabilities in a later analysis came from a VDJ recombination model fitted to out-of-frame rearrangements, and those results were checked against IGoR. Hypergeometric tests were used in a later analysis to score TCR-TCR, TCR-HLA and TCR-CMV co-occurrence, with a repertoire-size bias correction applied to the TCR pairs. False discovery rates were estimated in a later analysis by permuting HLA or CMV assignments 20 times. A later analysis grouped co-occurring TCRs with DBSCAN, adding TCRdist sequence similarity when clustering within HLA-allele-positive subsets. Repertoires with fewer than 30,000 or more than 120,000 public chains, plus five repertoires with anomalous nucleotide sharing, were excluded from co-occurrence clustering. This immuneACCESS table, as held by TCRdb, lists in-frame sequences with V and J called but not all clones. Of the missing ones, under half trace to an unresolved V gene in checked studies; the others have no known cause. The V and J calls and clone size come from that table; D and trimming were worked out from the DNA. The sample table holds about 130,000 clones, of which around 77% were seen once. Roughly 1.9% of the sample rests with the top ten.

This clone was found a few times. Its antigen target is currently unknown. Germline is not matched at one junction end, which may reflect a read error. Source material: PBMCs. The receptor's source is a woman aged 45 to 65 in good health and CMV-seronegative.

The DNA reads TGTGCCAGCAGCTTGGCTCAGGCTTCCTATGGCTACCCCTTC. This is translated as CASSLAQASYGYPF. The rearrangement joined TRBV5-6 to TRBJ1-2; no D gene can be assigned with confidence. For CDR1 and CDR2, the germline V gene lists SGHDT and YYEEEE. The CDR3 spans 14 residues, from the cysteine through the phenylalanine. The CDR3 DNA has 42 bases and is translated from base 1.